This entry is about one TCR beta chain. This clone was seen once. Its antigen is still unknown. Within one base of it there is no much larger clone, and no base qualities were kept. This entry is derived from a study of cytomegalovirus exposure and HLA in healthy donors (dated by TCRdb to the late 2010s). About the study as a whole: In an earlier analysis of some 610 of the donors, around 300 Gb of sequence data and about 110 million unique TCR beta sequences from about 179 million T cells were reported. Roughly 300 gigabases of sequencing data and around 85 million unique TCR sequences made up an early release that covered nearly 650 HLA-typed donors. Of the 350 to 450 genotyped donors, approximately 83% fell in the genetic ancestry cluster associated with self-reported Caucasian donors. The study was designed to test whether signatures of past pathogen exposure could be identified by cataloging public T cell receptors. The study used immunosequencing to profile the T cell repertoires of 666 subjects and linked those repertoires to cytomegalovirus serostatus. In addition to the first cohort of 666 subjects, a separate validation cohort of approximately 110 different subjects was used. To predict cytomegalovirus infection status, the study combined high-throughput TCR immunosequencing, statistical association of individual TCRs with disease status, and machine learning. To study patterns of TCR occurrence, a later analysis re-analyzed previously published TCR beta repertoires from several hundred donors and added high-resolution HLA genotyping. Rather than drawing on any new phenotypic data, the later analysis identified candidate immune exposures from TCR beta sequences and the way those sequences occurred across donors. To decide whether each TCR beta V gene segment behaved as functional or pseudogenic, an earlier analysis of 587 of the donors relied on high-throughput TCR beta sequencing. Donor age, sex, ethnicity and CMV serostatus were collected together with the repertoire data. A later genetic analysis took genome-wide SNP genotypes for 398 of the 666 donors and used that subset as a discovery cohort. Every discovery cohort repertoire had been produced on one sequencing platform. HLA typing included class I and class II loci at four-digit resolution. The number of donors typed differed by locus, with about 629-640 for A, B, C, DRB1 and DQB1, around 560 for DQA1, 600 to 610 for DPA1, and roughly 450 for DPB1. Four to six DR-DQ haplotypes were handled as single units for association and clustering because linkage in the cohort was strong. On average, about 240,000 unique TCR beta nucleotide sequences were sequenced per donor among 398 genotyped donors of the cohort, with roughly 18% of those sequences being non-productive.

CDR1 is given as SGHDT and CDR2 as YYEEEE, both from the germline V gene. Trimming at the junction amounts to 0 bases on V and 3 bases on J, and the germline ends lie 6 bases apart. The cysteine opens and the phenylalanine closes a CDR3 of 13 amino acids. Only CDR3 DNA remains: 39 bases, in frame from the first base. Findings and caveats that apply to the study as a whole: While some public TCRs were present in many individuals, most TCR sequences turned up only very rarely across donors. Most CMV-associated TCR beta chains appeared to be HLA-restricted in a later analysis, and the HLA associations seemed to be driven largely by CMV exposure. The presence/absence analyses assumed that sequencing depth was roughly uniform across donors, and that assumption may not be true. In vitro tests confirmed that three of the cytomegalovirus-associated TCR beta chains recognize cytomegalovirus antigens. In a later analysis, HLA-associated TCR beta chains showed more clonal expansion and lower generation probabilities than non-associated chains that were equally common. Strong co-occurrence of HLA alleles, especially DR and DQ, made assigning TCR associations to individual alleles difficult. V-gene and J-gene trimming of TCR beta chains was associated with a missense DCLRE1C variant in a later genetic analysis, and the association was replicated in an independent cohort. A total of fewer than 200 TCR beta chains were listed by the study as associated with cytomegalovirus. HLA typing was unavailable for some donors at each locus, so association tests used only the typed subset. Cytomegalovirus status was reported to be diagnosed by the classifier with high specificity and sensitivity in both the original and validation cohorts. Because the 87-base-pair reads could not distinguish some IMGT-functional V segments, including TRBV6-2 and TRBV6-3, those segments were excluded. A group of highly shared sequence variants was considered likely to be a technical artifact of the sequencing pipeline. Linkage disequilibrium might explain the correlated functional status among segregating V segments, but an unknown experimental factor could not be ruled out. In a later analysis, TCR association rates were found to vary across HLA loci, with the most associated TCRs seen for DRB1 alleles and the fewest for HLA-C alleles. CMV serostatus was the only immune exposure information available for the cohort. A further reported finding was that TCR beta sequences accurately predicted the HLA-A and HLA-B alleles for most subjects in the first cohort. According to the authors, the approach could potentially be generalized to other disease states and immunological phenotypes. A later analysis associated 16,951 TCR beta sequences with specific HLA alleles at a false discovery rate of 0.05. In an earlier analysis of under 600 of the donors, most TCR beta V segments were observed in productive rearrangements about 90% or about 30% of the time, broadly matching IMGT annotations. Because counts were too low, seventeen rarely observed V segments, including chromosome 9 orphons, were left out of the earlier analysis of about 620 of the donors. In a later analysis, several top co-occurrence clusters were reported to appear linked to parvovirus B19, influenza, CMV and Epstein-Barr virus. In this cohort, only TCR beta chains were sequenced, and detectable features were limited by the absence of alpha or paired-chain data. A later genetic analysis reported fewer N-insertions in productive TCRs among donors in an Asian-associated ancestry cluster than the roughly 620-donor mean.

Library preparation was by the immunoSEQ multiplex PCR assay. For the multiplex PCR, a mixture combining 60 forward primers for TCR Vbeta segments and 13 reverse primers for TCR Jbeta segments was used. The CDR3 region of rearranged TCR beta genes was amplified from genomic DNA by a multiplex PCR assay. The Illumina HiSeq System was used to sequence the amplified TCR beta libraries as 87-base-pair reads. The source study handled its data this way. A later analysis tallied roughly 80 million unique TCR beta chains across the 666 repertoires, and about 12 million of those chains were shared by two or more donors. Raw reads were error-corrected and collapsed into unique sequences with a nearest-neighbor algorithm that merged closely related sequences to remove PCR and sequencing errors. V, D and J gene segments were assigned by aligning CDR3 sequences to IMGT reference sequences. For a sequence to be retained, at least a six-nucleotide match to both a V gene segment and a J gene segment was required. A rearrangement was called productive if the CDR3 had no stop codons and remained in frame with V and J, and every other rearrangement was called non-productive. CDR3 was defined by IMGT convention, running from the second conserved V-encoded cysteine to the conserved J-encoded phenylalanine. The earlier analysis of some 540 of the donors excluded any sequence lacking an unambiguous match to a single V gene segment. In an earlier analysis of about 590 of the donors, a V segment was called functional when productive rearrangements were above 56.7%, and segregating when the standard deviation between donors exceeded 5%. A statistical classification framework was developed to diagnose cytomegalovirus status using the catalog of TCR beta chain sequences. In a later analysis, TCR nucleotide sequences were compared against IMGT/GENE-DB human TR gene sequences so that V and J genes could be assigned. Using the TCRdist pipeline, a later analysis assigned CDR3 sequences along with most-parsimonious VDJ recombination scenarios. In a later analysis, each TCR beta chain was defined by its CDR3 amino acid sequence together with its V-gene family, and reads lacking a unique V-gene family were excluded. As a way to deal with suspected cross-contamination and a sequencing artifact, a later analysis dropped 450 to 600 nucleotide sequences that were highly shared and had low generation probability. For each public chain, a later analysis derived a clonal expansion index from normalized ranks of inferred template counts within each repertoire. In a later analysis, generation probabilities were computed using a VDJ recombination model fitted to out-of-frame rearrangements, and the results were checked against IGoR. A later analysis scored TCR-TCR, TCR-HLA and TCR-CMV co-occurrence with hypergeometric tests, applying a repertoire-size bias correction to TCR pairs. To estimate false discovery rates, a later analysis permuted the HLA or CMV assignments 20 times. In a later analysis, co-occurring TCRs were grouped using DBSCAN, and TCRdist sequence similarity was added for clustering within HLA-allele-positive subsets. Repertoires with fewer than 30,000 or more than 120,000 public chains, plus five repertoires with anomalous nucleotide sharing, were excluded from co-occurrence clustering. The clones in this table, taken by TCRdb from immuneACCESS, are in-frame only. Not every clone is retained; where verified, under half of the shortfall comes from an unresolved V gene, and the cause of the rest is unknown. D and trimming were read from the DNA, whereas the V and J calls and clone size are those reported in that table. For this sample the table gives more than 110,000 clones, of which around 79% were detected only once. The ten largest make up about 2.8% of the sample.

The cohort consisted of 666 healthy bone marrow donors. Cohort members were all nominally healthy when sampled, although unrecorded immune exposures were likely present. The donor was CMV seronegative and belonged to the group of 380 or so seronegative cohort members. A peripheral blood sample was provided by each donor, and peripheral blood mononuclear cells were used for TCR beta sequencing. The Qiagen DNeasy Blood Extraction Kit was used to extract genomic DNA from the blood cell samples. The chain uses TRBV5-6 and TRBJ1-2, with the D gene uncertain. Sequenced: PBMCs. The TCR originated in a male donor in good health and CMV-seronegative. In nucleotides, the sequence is TGTGCCAGCAGCTTGGACCCAGACTATGGCTACACCTTC. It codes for CASSLDPDYGYTF.